Each of the 23 T cell receptor beta chains below was sequenced from the same sample in a study of glioma-infiltrating T cells after dendritic cell vaccination. Sequencing was performed with immunoSEQ multiplex PCR; in TCRdb, only in-frame clones are kept and a portion is missing. The table includes around 90,000 clones, approximately 78% detected once. The sample's time point: after dendritic cell vaccination, including at tumor progression/relapse. Source: blood, taken after dendritic cell vaccination. All receptors derive from a human donor with glioblastoma.

This clone was seen a single time. The CDR3 region is CASSQSEAGQMIYNYGYTF. In DNA, the CDR3 is TGCGCCAGCAGTCAATCGGAGGCGGGACAGATGATTTACAACTATGGCTACACCTTC. The J gene is TRBJ1-2, the V gene TRBV23-1; 7 bases agree with TRBD1. TRBV23-1 is an ORF for which the function is uncertain. The ends lost 0 bases at V and 2 bases at J; junction bases unmatched: 15. CDR3 size: 19 residues.

The CDR3 bases are TGTGCCACCAGCAGAGAATTGGCGGGACAGCGGTACTATGGCTACACCTTC. Its protein product is CATSRELAGQRYYGYTF. This rearrangement joins TRBV15 to TRBJ1-2, with 7 bases that match TRBD1. Germline CDR1 LNHNV, CDR2 YYDKDF (reference sequence). The CDR3 extends over 17 amino acids. J was trimmed by 3 bases and V by 0 bases; bases with no gene match: 10.

V usage is TRBV6-5 and J usage is TRBJ2-7, with D possibly TRBD1 on 5 matching bases. Germline V lookup: CDR1 MNHEY, CDR2 SVGAGI. Trimming pared 7 bases from V and 5 bases from J, leaving 15 bases between. This CDR3 is built from 13 residues. The CDR3 is CASTREIGHEQYF. DNA for the CDR3: TGTGCCAGCACCAGGGAAATCGGCCACGAGCAGTACTTC.

J is TRBJ2-7 and V is TRBV5-1, with 12 bases that match TRBD1. The V gene's germline CDR1 is SGHRS and CDR2 YFSETQ. Trimming at V came to 3 bases and at J to 7 bases, leaving 5 bases not matched to a gene. CDR3 length: 14 amino acids. The CDR3 loop is CASSSGQGAGEQYF. The DNA for the CDR3 is TGCGCCAGCAGCTCGGGACAGGGGGCAGGGGAGCAGTACTTC.

J is TRBJ1-2 and V is TRBV18; 7 bases map to TRBD1. This CDR3 contains 17 residues. Per the germline V gene, CDR1 is KGHSH and CDR2 is LQKENI. Trimming took 0 bases from V and 4 from J; bases not matched to a gene: 11. The CDR3 reads CASSPPWTGTGGYGYTF. The DNA of the CDR3 is TGTGCCAGCTCACCACCCTGGACAGGTACCGGTGGCTATGGCTACACCTTC.

The chain joins TRBV7-9 to TRBJ2-1; 13 positions match TRBD2. The CDR3 sequence is 19 residues long. From germline, CDR1 is SEHNR and CDR2 FQNEAQ (reference sequence). Unmatched junction bases numbered 15, after V lost 4 bases and J lost 6 bases. The CDR3 protein is CASSWSSWTSGSRGNEQFF. The CDR3 DNA reads TGTGCCAGCAGCTGGTCCAGTTGGACTAGCGGGAGCCGAGGCAATGAGCAGTTCTTC.

V is TRBV18 and J is TRBJ2-6, with 7 bases aligning to TRBD1. Germline lookup yields CDR1 KGHSH and CDR2 LQKENI. The J segment lost 4 bases and the V segment lost 1 base, leaving 4 bases of the junction unmatched. The CDR3 has 16 amino acids. CDR3 amino acids: CASSPQTGRGANVLTF. In nucleotides, the CDR3 is TGTGCCAGCTCACCACAGACAGGGCGCGGGGCCAACGTCCTGACTTTC.

This clone has more than one count but fewer than ten. CDR3 in amino acids: CSVAEGGGPQHF. The CDR3 DNA is TGCAGCGTTGCCGAGGGAGGAGGGCCCCAGCATTTT. V gene TRBV29-1 combines with J gene TRBJ1-5; D remains unclear. The ends were cut back, 4 bases at V and 9 bases at J, with 13 bases in the middle. Germline V gene lookup returns CDR1 SQVTM and CDR2 ANQGSEA. This CDR3 has 12 amino acids. The full variable domain, its missing parts supplied by reference TRBV29-1 and TRBJ1-5, is SAVISQKPSRDICQRGTSLTIQCQVDSQVTMMFWYRQQPGQSLTLIATANQGSEATYESGFVIDKFPISRPNLTFSTLTVSNMSPEDSSIYLCSVAEGGGPQHFGDGTRLSIL.

This clone was seen only a few times. The genes are TRBV11-2 and TRBJ2-3; 11 bases line up with TRBD2. CDR1 is SGHAT and CDR2 is FQNNGV in the germline V gene. V was clipped by 0 bases and J by 6 bases; unmatched bases: 11. The CDR3 is 18 residues long. The CDR3 loop is CASSLDRRLAGGHDTQYF. The CDR3 DNA follows: TGTGCCAGCAGCTTAGATAGGCGCCTAGCGGGGGGTCACGATACGCAGTATTTT.

The chain has TRBV6-5 and TRBJ1-2, with D maybe TRBD1 (6 bases). Trimming shortened V by 7 bases and J by 4 bases, and 13 bases separated the two germline ends. Germline values: CDR1 MNHEY, CDR2 SVGAGI. The CDR3 runs to 13 residues. The CDR3 DNA sequence: TGTGCCAGCACCACAGGGTTCGGCTATGGCTACACCTTC. Translation: CASTTGFGYGYTF.

The chain links TRBV6-6 to TRBJ1-6, with D perhaps matching TRBD1 (5 bases). Trimming took off 3 bases at V and 5 bases at J, with 8 bases between the two ends. In germline, CDR1 is MNHNY, CDR2 SVGAGI (reference sequence). The CDR3 loop spans 14 amino acids. The CDR3 here is CASSYGAHNSPLHF. CDR3 coding DNA: TGTGCCAGCAGTTATGGGGCCCATAATTCACCCCTCCACTTT.

In DNA form, the CDR3 reads TGTGCCAGCAGTTCAGGCTCTGGAAACACCATATATTTT. Translating it yields CASSSGSGNTIYF. The chain couples TRBV6-5 to TRBJ1-3, with D unresolved. Germline CDR1 and CDR2: MNHEY and SVGAGI. The length of the CDR3 is 13 residues. Trimming removed 4 bases at V and 0 bases at J, with 4 bases between.

This chain connects TRBV19 to TRBJ2-2, with 7 positions matching TRBD2. The CDR3 has 14 amino acids. Germline V CDR1 and CDR2: LNHDA, SQIVND (reference sequence). Trimming cost V 5 bases and J 3 bases; bases outside gene matches: 3. Here the CDR3 reads CASSAGAHTGELFF. As DNA, the CDR3 is TGTGCCAGTAGTGCGGGAGCCCACACCGGGGAGCTGTTTTTT.

This chain joins TRBV7-7 and TRBJ1-2; maybe TRBD1 (6 bases). The CDR3 contains 17 residues. Germline CDR1 and CDR2: SSHAT and FNYEAQ (reference sequence). The germline V and J ends were trimmed by 5 bases and 7 bases, with 26 bases remaining between them. The CDR3 DNA sequence: TGTGCCAGCAGCCCCCTGGGGGCTAAGATGCCCACGGGTGGCTACACCTTC. It is translated as CASSPLGAKMPTGGYTF.

The rearrangement joins TRBV7-9 to TRBJ1-4, with D possibly TRBD1 on 5 matching bases. CDR1 is SEHNR and CDR2 is FQNEAQ in the germline V gene (reference sequence). V shed 1 base and J shed 8 bases, with 17 bases lying between them. The length of the CDR3 is 16 residues. The CDR3 DNA reads as TGTGCCAGCAGCTTAGGTGTGACCTCCACAGGCGAAAAACTGTTTTTT. It yields the protein CASSLGVTSTGEKLFF.

This rearrangement joins TRBV6-5 to TRBJ1-4, with TRBD1 matching over 8 bases. Germline CDR1 MNHEY, CDR2 SVGAGI. The CDR3 covers 14 residues. The V gene end was trimmed by 5 bases and the J gene end by 5 bases; junction bases not matched to a gene: 4. The DNA for the CDR3 is TGTGCCAGCAGTGCGGACAGGGTCAATGAAAAACTGTTTTTT. Protein sequence: CASSADRVNEKLFF.

J is TRBJ1-5 and V is TRBV10-1, with 9 bases matching TRBD1. V shed 5 bases, J shed 2 bases, and the junction held 10 bases outside the gene matches. Germline V gene sequence: CDR1 WNHNN, CDR2 SYGVQD (reference sequence). The CDR3 extends over 17 amino acids. Written as DNA, the CDR3 is TGCGCCAGCAGTCTCCGAGGACAGGGGTCGGGCAATCAGCCCCAGCATTTT. This encodes CASSLRGQGSGNQPQHF.

The CDR3 loop reads CASSEQFSGANVLTF. CDR3 bases: TGTGCCAGCAGTGAACAGTTCTCTGGGGCCAACGTCCTGACTTTC. J is TRBJ2-6 and V is TRBV6-1; no reliable D call. The CDR3 loop spans 15 amino acids. V lost 2 bases and J 0 bases, leaving 5 bases between the germline ends. Germline values: CDR1 MNHNS, CDR2 SASEGT.

In DNA, the CDR3 is TGTGCCAGCAGTGAAGCGGCTGCGGGGCACAAAGATACGCAGTATTTT. It encodes CASSEAAAGHKDTQYF. V gene TRBV2 combines with J gene TRBJ2-3; a weak D match, TRBD2 (6 bases). The CDR3 is 16 amino acids. CDR1 SNHLY and CDR2 FYNNEI come from the germline V gene. The ends were cut back, 0 bases at V and 5 bases at J, with 15 bases in the middle.

The chain is built from TRBV5-6 and TRBJ2-7; possible D gene TRBD2, 6 bases. The CDR3 is 15 residues long. Germline V gives CDR1 SGHDT, CDR2 YYEEEE. The ends were cut back, 2 bases at V and 6 bases at J, with 18 bases in the middle. The CDR3 DNA follows: TGTGCCAGCAGCTTACGGGGGAATCACCCCAGCGAGCAGTACTTC. This translates into CASSLRGNHPSEQYF.

As DNA, the CDR3 is TGTGCCACTAGACAGGGGCCTTCGAACACTGAAGCTTTCTTT. It codes for CATRQGPSNTEAFF. The chain recombines TRBV7-3 with TRBJ1-1; TRBD1 matches 8 bases. This CDR3 is 14 amino acids long. Germline CDR1 reads SGHTA; CDR2 reads FQGTGA. Losses at the gene ends were 10 bases for V and 1 base for J; bases not matched to a gene: 8.

The chain couples TRBV7-9 to TRBJ2-7; D unresolved. This CDR3 spans 12 amino acids. V dropped 5 bases and J dropped 3 bases, with 8 bases sitting between them. CDR1 and CDR2 from the germline V gene are SEHNR and FQNEAQ (reference sequence). Written as DNA, the CDR3 is TGTGCCAGCAGCGCTAGTAGCTACGAGCAGTACTTC. Translating gives CASSASSYEQYF.

The chain links TRBV11-3 to TRBJ1-6; D gene uncertain. Germline CDR1 SGHNT, CDR2 YENEEA. This CDR3 contains 14 residues. V was cut by 6 bases and J by 5 bases, with 11 bases left in between. The CDR3 DNA sequence: TGTGCCAGCAGTCTCCGTTTCGATAATTCACCCCTCCACTTT. Translating it yields CASSLRFDNSPLHF.